Listed below are T cell receptor beta chains from one sample, sequenced in a study of PD-1 blockade in mismatch repair-deficient tumors. Clones were read by immunoSEQ multiplex PCR, and TCRdb kept only the in-frame ones, dropping some. The sample has about 63,000 clones, roughly 88% seen once. The sample was peripheral blood, taken 52 weeks after starting pembrolizumab. The receptors derive from an adult with mismatch repair-deficient cancer. Each CDR3 is given without its conserved first and last residue. The listing skips clone size in some rows; elsewhere it reads once, few, many or a size class.

j_call: TRBJ1-4; v_call: TRBV5-1; clone_size: once; cdr3_length: 14; cdr3_aa: ASRIGVPAANEKLF
j_call: TRBJ1-2; v_call: TRBV4-1; clone_size: .; cdr3_length: 16; cdr3_aa: ASSQAPDRTGPNYGYT
j_call: TRBJ1-2; v_call: TRBV2; clone_size: .; cdr3_length: 11; cdr3_aa: ASKAFSRPGYT
j_call: TRBJ2-3; v_call: TRBV6-5; clone_size: .; cdr3_length: 11; cdr3_aa: ASSAPGTDTQY
j_call: TRBJ1-2; v_call: TRBV10-2; clone_size: .; cdr3_length: 13; cdr3_aa: ASSKNRGLNYGYT
j_call: TRBJ2-7; v_call: TRBV27; clone_size: once; cdr3_length: 18; cdr3_aa: ASSFRLGPRTSGSSYEQY
j_call: TRBJ2-7; v_call: TRBV5-4; clone_size: once; cdr3_length: 12; cdr3_aa: ASSLWGAGYEQY
j_call: TRBJ1-1; v_call: TRBV2; clone_size: .; cdr3_length: 11; cdr3_aa: ASSSDLNTEAF
j_call: TRBJ1-4; v_call: TRBV6-6; clone_size: .; cdr3_length: 12; cdr3_aa: ASSYLGSNEKLF
j_call: TRBJ2-2; v_call: TRBV5-6; clone_size: .; cdr3_length: 11; cdr3_aa: ASSLAGLGELF
j_call: TRBJ1-1; v_call: TRBV6-4; clone_size: few; cdr3_length: 11; cdr3_aa: ASSGQFGTEAF
j_call: TRBJ2-2; v_call: TRBV19; clone_size: .; cdr3_length: 13; cdr3_aa: ASGVPDTNTGELF
j_call: TRBJ2-5; v_call: TRBV9; clone_size: .; cdr3_length: 13; cdr3_aa: ASSVSGDREETQY
j_call: TRBJ2-7; v_call: TRBV30; clone_size: few; cdr3_length: 12; cdr3_aa: ALDGLADTYEQY
j_call: TRBJ1-2; v_call: TRBV14; clone_size: few; cdr3_length: 11; cdr3_aa: ASSRGLRYGYT
j_call: TRBJ2-2; v_call: TRBV10-1; clone_size: .; cdr3_length: 10; cdr3_aa: ASSEDPGELF
j_call: TRBJ1-1; v_call: TRBV6-6; clone_size: .; cdr3_length: 14; cdr3_aa: ASSSTFRGTGTEAF
j_call: TRBJ2-1; v_call: TRBV4-3; clone_size: .; cdr3_length: 13; cdr3_aa: ASSQEGLAGNEQF
j_call: TRBJ2-7; v_call: TRBV27; clone_size: .; cdr3_length: 14; cdr3_aa: ASSLSGTALLGEQY
j_call: TRBJ1-2; v_call: TRBV12-1; clone_size: .; cdr3_length: 12; cdr3_aa: ASSSGLRNYGYT